These 27 T cell receptor beta chains share one sample of origin, sequenced in a study of blood T cell repertoires in COVID-19. Using immunoSEQ multiplex PCR, the repertoire was profiled, and TCRdb retains in-frame clones only, with some absent. This table holds about 120,000 clones, approximately 81% found once. Sequenced material: peripheral blood. The receptors here all came from a man in his sixties with acute or convalescent COVID-19.

The chain has TRBV5-4 and TRBJ2-7; 7 bases line up with TRBD1. CDR1 and CDR2 (germline): SGHNT, YYREEE (reference sequence). The J segment lost 3 bases and the V segment lost 4 bases, leaving 1 base of the junction unmatched. This CDR3 has 12 amino acids. In nucleotides, the CDR3 is TGTGCCAGCAGCCGGGACAGCTACGAGCAGTACTTC. This encodes CASSRDSYEQYF.

This chain uses TRBV10-3 with TRBJ2-7, with D possibly matching TRBD1 (6 bases). In germline, CDR1 is ENHRY, CDR2 SYGVKD. The CDR3 totals 15 residues. The germline V and J ends were trimmed by 4 bases and 2 bases, with 15 bases remaining between them. The CDR3: CAISVVDRVAYEQYF. CDR3 nucleotides: TGTGCCATCAGTGTTGTGGACAGAGTAGCCTACGAGCAGTACTTC.

Written as DNA, the CDR3 is TGTGCCAGCAGCTCTCTGAAGACTAGCCTTGACACCGGGGAGCTGTTTTTT. Its translation: CASSSLKTSLDTGELFF. The chain couples TRBV7-2 to TRBJ2-2, with 7 bases aligning to TRBD2. The CDR3 runs to 17 residues. V shed 4 bases and J 3 bases; nucleotides not matched to a gene: 11. Germline V lookup: CDR1 SGHTA, CDR2 FQGNSA.

The V call is TRBV4-3, the J call TRBJ2-2; TRBD2 matches at 8 bases. Losses at the gene ends were 1 base for V and 1 base for J; bases not matched to a gene: 5. The CDR3 spans 17 residues. CDR1 LGHNA and CDR2 YSLEER come from the germline V gene. The CDR3 region has the DNA TGCGCCAGCAGCCAAGCCGGCCTAGCGGGGAACACCGGGGAGCTGTTTTTT. This encodes CASSQAGLAGNTGELFF.

This clone appeared a single time. Other nucleotide sequences in the sample specify the same CDR3. The chain recombines TRBV24-1 with TRBJ2-2; no definite D call. The germline V gene encodes CDR1 KGHDR and CDR2 SFDVKD. With 7 bases removed from V and 1 base from J, the gap between germline ends came to 6 bases. CDR3 size: 13 residues. The CDR3 here is CATRGGNTGELFF. The CDR3 DNA reads as TGTGCCACCAGAGGCGGGAACACCGGGGAGCTGTTTTTT.

The chain joins TRBV4-2 to TRBJ2-3; 13 positions match TRBD2. Looked up from germline, CDR1 is LGHNA and CDR2 is YNFKEQ. The J segment lost 4 bases and the V segment lost 4 bases, leaving 8 bases of the junction unmatched. The CDR3 is 17 amino acids. CDR3 sequence: CASSRVLGLAGPDTQYF. The CDR3 DNA follows: TGTGCCAGCAGCCGGGTTTTGGGACTAGCGGGACCAGATACGCAGTATTTT.

V gene TRBV7-9 combines with J gene TRBJ2-3; 11 nucleotides agree with TRBD2. The germline V gene has CDR1 SEHNR and CDR2 FQNEAQ (reference sequence). Unmatched junction bases numbered 19, after V lost 4 bases and J lost 7 bases. The CDR3 covers 19 residues. CDR3 loop: CASSSRLAGRPTVMNTQYF. In nucleotides, the CDR3 is TGTGCCAGCAGCTCCCGACTAGCGGGAAGGCCTACTGTGATGAATACGCAGTATTTT.

The V call is TRBV7-9, the J call TRBJ2-3; 7 bases match TRBD2. Trimming took 5 bases from V and 4 from J; bases not matched to a gene: 9. Germline values: CDR1 SEHNR, CDR2 FQNEAQ (reference sequence). CDR3 size: 15 residues. CDR3 protein: CASSLGGRAPDTQYF. As DNA, the CDR3 is TGTGCCAGCAGCCTAGGAGGGAGGGCCCCAGATACGCAGTATTTT.

The V and J genes are TRBV6-4 and TRBJ2-3; perhaps TRBD2 as D (6 bases). V was clipped by 5 bases and J by 0 bases, with 6 bases between them. CDR1 and CDR2 from the germline V gene are MRHNA and SNTAGT. This CDR3 region has 13 residues. The DNA for the CDR3 is TGTGCCAGCAGTAGCGGGAGCACAGATACGCAGTATTTT. Translation: CASSSGSTDTQYF.

The chain couples TRBV6-6 to TRBJ2-1, with a weak D call TRBD1 (6 bases). CDR3 length: 13 amino acids. Germline V gives CDR1 MNHNY, CDR2 SVGAGI (reference sequence). V dropped 7 bases and J dropped 10 bases, with 17 bases sitting between them. CDR3 nucleotides: TGTGCCAGCAAACAGGGTCCAGAATGGGAGCAGTTCTTC. It encodes CASKQGPEWEQFF.

CDR3 sequence: CASRASGIQETQYF. CDR3 nucleotides: TGTGCCAGTAGGGCCAGCGGTATCCAAGAGACCCAGTACTTC. The rearrangement links TRBV19 to TRBJ2-5; TRBD2 is a possible D gene (5 bases). Germline CDR1 is LNHDA and CDR2 is SQIVND (reference sequence). This CDR3 is built from 14 residues. V lost 6 bases and J 1 base, leaving 12 bases between the germline ends.

This sequence joins TRBV7-8 and TRBJ2-1, with 9 bases lining up with TRBD2. There are 15 residues in the CDR3. Looked up from germline, CDR1 is SGHVS and CDR2 is FQNEAQ. Trimming cost V 5 bases and J 1 base; bases outside gene matches: 3. This chain's CDR3 is CASSRTSASYNEQFF. CDR3 DNA: TGTGCCAGCAGCCGGACTAGCGCATCCTACAATGAGCAGTTCTTC.

The chain couples TRBV5-1 to TRBJ1-6; a weak D match, TRBD1 (6 bases). The CDR3 is 15 residues long. Looked up from germline, CDR1 is SGHRS and CDR2 is YFSETQ. Trimming left V 1 base short and J 9 bases short, with 14 bases between. CDR3 sequence (DNA): TGCGCCAGCAGCTTGACGCGGCAGGGGAGTTCACCCCTCCACTTT. This encodes CASSLTRQGSSPLHF.

This chain joins TRBV20-1 and TRBJ1-1; unclear D gene. CDR3 length: 10 amino acids. Looked up from germline, CDR1 is DFQATT and CDR2 is SNEGSKA (reference sequence). Trimming pared 8 bases from V and 3 bases from J, leaving 7 bases between. The CDR3 coding sequence is TGCAGTTCTACGGACACTGAAGCTTTCTTT. This encodes CSSTDTEAFF.

The chain joins TRBV27 to TRBJ1-6; D gene unclear. The CDR3 covers 17 residues. Trimming removed 3 bases at V and 8 bases at J, with 20 bases between. Germline CDR1 reads MNHEY; CDR2 reads SMNVEV (reference sequence). The CDR3 sequence is CASSLTAGLASDSPLHF. In DNA form, the CDR3 reads TGTGCCAGCAGTTTGACTGCAGGCCTAGCCTCGGATTCACCCCTCCACTTT.

This chain connects TRBV7-2 to TRBJ2-1, with D unclear. The CDR3 consists of 15 residues. V lost 0 bases to trimming and J lost 0 bases, with 6 bases between them. Germline values: CDR1 SGHTA, CDR2 FQGNSA. The CDR3 loop is CASSLATYSYNEQFF. As DNA, the CDR3 is TGTGCCAGCAGCTTAGCGACATACTCCTACAATGAGCAGTTCTTC.

The chain is built from TRBV6-1 and TRBJ2-7; TRBD1 matches at 7 bases. The CDR3 spans 14 residues. CDR1 is MNHNS, CDR2 SASEGT, per germline. Losses at the gene ends were 7 bases for V and 9 bases for J; bases not matched to a gene: 15. CDR3 region: CASTIGQGESGQYF. CDR3 DNA: TGTGCCAGCACCATTGGGCAGGGGGAATCAGGGCAGTACTTC.

The genes are TRBV15 and TRBJ1-2; a weak D match, TRBD1 (5 bases). CDR1 is LNHNV, CDR2 YYDKDF, per germline (reference sequence). The germline V and J ends were trimmed by 0 bases and 8 bases, with 10 bases remaining between them. The CDR3 runs 13 residues. The CDR3 DNA reads TGTGCCACCAGCAGAGATCTGGGGCAAGGCTACACCTTC. Residues: CATSRDLGQGYTF. The full variable domain, with the rest looked up from reference TRBV15 and TRBJ1-2, is DAMVIQNPRYQVTQFGKPVTLSCSQTLNHNVMYWYQQKSSQAPKLLFHYYDKDFNNEADTPDNFQSRRPNTSFCFLDIRSPGLGDTAMYLCATSRDLGQGYTFGSGTRLTVV.

This chain links TRBV10-3 with TRBJ2-1, with 8 bases identical to TRBD2. CDR1 and CDR2 from the germline V gene are ENHRY and SYGVKD. The CDR3 length is 15 residues. V was clipped by 4 bases and J by 0 bases; unmatched bases: 2. CDR3 sequence (DNA): TGTGCCATCAGTGTAGCGGGGAGCTCCTACAATGAGCAGTTCTTC. This translates into CAISVAGSSYNEQFF.

This chain connects TRBV5-1 to TRBJ2-3; tentative D call: TRBD2 (5 bases). Germline assignment: CDR1 SGHRS and CDR2 YFSETQ. Deletions cut 4 bases from V and 0 bases from J, with 21 bases between. The CDR3 has 18 amino acids. This CDR3 is CASSGVPLSSGSTDTQYF. CDR3 DNA sequence: TGCGCCAGCAGCGGGGTCCCCCTTTCCAGCGGCAGCACAGATACGCAGTATTTT.

The rearrangement links TRBV2 to TRBJ2-3, with 7 bases aligning to TRBD2. Trimming at V came to 8 bases and at J to 1 base, leaving 12 bases not matched to a gene. The V gene's germline CDR1 is SNHLY and CDR2 FYNNEI. CDR3 length equals 16 residues. The CDR3 reads CASARNLAGGTDTQYF. The CDR3 DNA is TGTGCCAGCGCCCGCAATCTCGCGGGAGGCACAGATACGCAGTATTTT.

The chain is built from TRBV7-3 and TRBJ1-1; D remains ambiguous. This CDR3 region has 13 residues. Trimming pared 5 bases from V and 3 bases from J, leaving 10 bases between. Germline CDR1 reads SGHTA; CDR2 reads FQGTGA. CDR3 in amino acids: CASSMPPDTEAFF. For the CDR3, the DNA is TGTGCCAGCAGCATGCCACCGGACACTGAAGCTTTCTTT.

This chain uses TRBV6-2 or TRBV6-3 with TRBJ2-1; tentative D call: TRBD2 (5 bases). CDR1 is MNHEY and CDR2 is SVGEGT in the germline V gene. The CDR3 length is 15 residues. Trimming took off 3 bases at V and 7 bases at J, with 16 bases between the two ends. This CDR3 reads CASSYDPGVGNEQFF. The CDR3 DNA reads TGTGCCAGCAGTTATGACCCCGGGGTGGGAAATGAGCAGTTCTTC.

The CDR3 sequence is CASSSSPRFTGELFF. The CDR3 DNA sequence: TGTGCCAGCAGTTCGAGCCCCCGCTTCACCGGGGAGCTGTTTTTT. V is TRBV6-2 or TRBV6-3 and J is TRBJ2-2; D call uncertain. V lost 4 bases to trimming and J lost 4 bases, with 13 bases between them. Germline V gene data show CDR1 as MNHEY and CDR2 as SVGEGT. CDR3 length: 15 residues.

This clone was detected only once. An end of the junction differs from the germline gene, which may be a read error. The chain recombines TRBV4-3 with TRBJ2-1; 8 bases match TRBD2. Germline CDR1 and CDR2: LGHNA and YSLEER. The CDR3 is 16 residues long. The DNA for the CDR3 is TGCGCCAGCAGCAAAGACCGTAGCGGGGCGTACAATGAGCAGTTCTTC. Translation gives CASSKDRSGAYNEQFF.

The chain is built from TRBV7-8 and TRBJ2-1; 10 nucleotides line up with TRBD2. The CDR3 has 14 residues. Trimming at V came to 5 bases and at J to 6 bases, leaving 4 bases not matched to a gene. CDR1 is SGHVS, CDR2 FQNEAQ, per germline. The CDR3 DNA reads as TGTGCCAGCAGCCCCCTAGCGGGAGTCAATGAGCAGTTCTTC. Residues: CASSPLAGVNEQFF.

V is TRBV7-2 and J is TRBJ1-2; 7 nucleotides agree with TRBD1. The ends lost 5 bases at V and 8 bases at J; junction bases unmatched: 8. CDR3 length: 13 amino acids. CDR1 is SGHTA and CDR2 is FQGNSA in the germline V gene. As DNA, the CDR3 is TGTGCCAGCAGCCTTGACAGGGCGGTCGGCTACACCTTC. Protein product: CASSLDRAVGYTF.